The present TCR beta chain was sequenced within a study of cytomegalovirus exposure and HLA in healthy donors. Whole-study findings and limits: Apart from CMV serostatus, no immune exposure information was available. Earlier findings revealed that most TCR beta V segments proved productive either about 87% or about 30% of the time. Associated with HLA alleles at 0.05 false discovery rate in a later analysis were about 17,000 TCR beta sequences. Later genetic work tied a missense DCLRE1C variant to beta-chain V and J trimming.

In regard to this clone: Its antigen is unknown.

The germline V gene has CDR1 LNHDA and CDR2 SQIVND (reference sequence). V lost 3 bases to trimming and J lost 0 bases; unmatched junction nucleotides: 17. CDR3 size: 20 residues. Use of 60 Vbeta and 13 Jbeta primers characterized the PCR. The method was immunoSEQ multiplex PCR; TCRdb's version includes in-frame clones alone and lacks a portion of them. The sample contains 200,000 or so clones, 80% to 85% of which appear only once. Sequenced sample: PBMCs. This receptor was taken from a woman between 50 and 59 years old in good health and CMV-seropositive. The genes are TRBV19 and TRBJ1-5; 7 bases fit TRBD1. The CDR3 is CASSIVRGGGPIYSNQPQHF. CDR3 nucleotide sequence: TGTGCCAGTAGTATCGTCCGAGGGGGCGGCCCCATTTATAGCAATCAGCCCCAGCATTTT.